Each of the 8 T cell receptor beta chains below was sequenced from the same sample in a study of breast tumors, draining lymph nodes, adjacent tissues. Breast cancer patients provided tissue from their axillary draining lymph nodes. One entry per CDR3 protein results from TCRdb running MiXCR on the multiplex PCR reads. The sample includes approximately 210,000 distinct CDR3 sequences, roughly 30% of them seen just once. The source material was axillary lymph node tissue. The receptors come from a female donor with breast cancer. Some clones in this sample may be carry-over from other donors' samples.

V and J are TRBV29-1 and TRBJ1-6; TRBD1 is a possible D gene (6 bases). The CDR3 runs to 15 residues. Looked up from germline, CDR1 is SQVTM and CDR2 is ANQGSEA. V lost 7 bases to trimming and J lost 0 bases, with 13 bases between them. CDR3 sequence reads: CSATGRGSYNSPLHF. The CDR3 DNA sequence: TGCAGCGCTACAGGGAGAGGCTCCTATAATTCACCCCTCCACTTT.

This clonotype was recorded many times. The chain has TRBV5-1 and TRBJ2-1, with 7 bases aligning to TRBD1. After removal of 4 bases from V and 7 bases from J, the junction contained 14 bases not matched to a gene. CDR3 length: 16 amino acids. The germline gives CDR1 SGHRS, CDR2 YFSETQ. The CDR3 bases are TGCGCCAGCAGCCCAAGAGGACAGGCCCCTGGGAATGAGCAGTTCTTC. Its translation is CASSPRGQAPGNEQFF.

A note on this clonotype: A much bigger clone sits one base away, suggesting this may be a read error. The chain has TRBV20-1 and TRBJ2-4; D gene ambiguous. This CDR3 has 15 amino acids. V was shortened by 4 bases and J by 6 bases, with 19 bases between the two germline ends. Germline values: CDR1 DFQATT, CDR2 SNEGSKA (reference sequence). Here the CDR3 reads CSATNRTSSTNIQYF. For the CDR3, the DNA is TGCAGTGCTACAAATAGGACCAGCTCCACAAACATTCAGTACTTC.

This clonotype came up a few times. A much larger clone lies one base from this, so it may be a read error. The rearrangement links TRBV12-5 to TRBJ2-7; D gene ambiguous. The CDR3 has 13 residues. Germline V gene data show CDR1 as LGHNT and CDR2 as FRNRAP. V was shortened by 6 bases and J by 7 bases, with 16 bases between the two germline ends. This CDR3 is CASGNDVYEEQYF. The CDR3 DNA is TGTGCTAGTGGAAACGACGTTTACGAAGAGCAGTACTTC.

The chain carries TRBV2 and TRBJ2-7; 9 nucleotides line up with TRBD1. The CDR3 length is 14 residues. V was clipped by 8 bases and J by 6 bases; unmatched bases: 11. CDR1 SNHLY and CDR2 FYNNEI come from the germline V gene. The CDR3 DNA is TGTGCCAGCGTACCACCGGGGACAGGGAGCGAGCAGTACTTC. This codes for CASVPPGTGSEQYF.

At least ten counts were recorded for this clonotype. V usage is TRBV30 and J usage is TRBJ2-7, with D possibly being TRBD2 (5 bases). The CDR3 has 15 residues. The germline V and J ends were trimmed by 3 bases and 0 bases, with 15 bases remaining between them. Germline V CDR1 and CDR2: GTSNPN, SVGIG (reference sequence). The CDR3 region has the DNA TGTGCCTGGAGAAAAACCGCGGGCAGCTCCTACGAGCAGTACTTC. It yields the protein CAWRKTAGSSYEQYF. Drawing the rest from reference TRBV30 and TRBJ2-7, the complete variable domain is SQTIHQWPATLVQPVGSPLSLECTVEGTSNPNLYWYRQAAGRGLQLLFYSVGIGQISSEVPQNLSASRPQDRQFILSSKKLLLSDSGFYLCAWRKTAGSSYEQYFGPGTRLTVT.

This clonotype was seen a few times. Mismatch with germline at one junction end may stem from a read error. This chain links TRBV7-6 with TRBJ1-2; possibly TRBD1 for D (6 bases). The CDR3 sequence is 15 residues long. Germline CDR1 and CDR2: SGHVS and FNYEAQ. Written as DNA, the CDR3 is TGTGCCAGCAGCGCCGGGGCAGGGGCTAACTATGGCTACCCCTTC. Amino acids: CASSAGAGANYGYPF.

This clonotype was picked up many times. V usage is TRBV7-8 and J usage is TRBJ2-7; D not resolved. Germline assignment: CDR1 SGHVS and CDR2 FQNEAQ. The CDR3 length is 14 residues. V was trimmed by 1 base and J by 3 bases, leaving 10 bases between them. CDR3 coding DNA: TGTGCCAGCAGCTTAGGGCAGTCAGGCTACGAGCAGTACTTC. As protein: CASSLGQSGYEQYF.